These 5 T cell receptor beta chains were sequenced from one sample in a study of cytomegalovirus exposure and HLA in healthy donors. The study ran its PCR with 60 Vbeta and 13 Jbeta primers. Generated by immunoSEQ multiplex PCR, the TCRdb table keeps only in-frame clones and is missing some. The sample contains fewer than 150,000 clones, 80% of which appear only once. The source material was PBMCs. The source is a young man in good health and CMV-seronegative.

The chain links TRBV27 to TRBJ2-7, with 13 bases identical to TRBD2. The CDR3 runs 15 residues. The ends lost 4 bases at V and 3 bases at J; junction bases unmatched: 3. Germline CDR1 and CDR2: MNHEY and SMNVEV (reference sequence). In DNA, the CDR3 is TGTGCCAGCAGTTGGACTAGCGGGAGACTCTACGAGCAGTACTTC. It encodes CASSWTSGRLYEQYF.

This clone is a singleton in its sample. The CDR3 spells CASSDYPEGITYEQYF. The CDR3 coding sequence is TGTGCCAGCAGTGACTATCCTGAGGGAATAACCTACGAGCAGTACTTC. The chain joins TRBV2 to TRBJ2-7, with D perhaps TRBD2 (5 bases). Trimming removed 3 bases from V and 2 bases from J, with 17 bases in between. CDR1 SNHLY and CDR2 FYNNEI come from the germline V gene. This CDR3 is built from 16 residues.

The count of this clone is one. The J gene is TRBJ2-3, the V gene TRBV2; possible D gene TRBD1, 6 bases. Deletions cut 10 bases from V and 10 bases from J, with 12 bases between. The CDR3 totals 10 residues. Per the germline V gene, CDR1 is SNHLY and CDR2 is FYNNEI. The CDR3 reads CATWTEAQYF. The CDR3 DNA sequence: TGTGCCACCTGGACAGAGGCGCAGTATTTT.

This chain uses TRBV5-6 with TRBJ2-7; 11 bases line up with TRBD2. V shed 4 bases and J 4 bases; nucleotides not matched to a gene: 4. Germline-derived CDR1 and CDR2 are SGHDT and YYEEEE. The CDR3 length is 14 residues. CDR3 coding DNA: TGTGCCAGCAGCCCGGGACTAGCGGTTTACGAGCAGTACTTC. This gives the protein CASSPGLAVYEQYF.

J is TRBJ2-7 and V is TRBV5-5; 9 bases are a match to TRBD1. V was pared by 0 bases and J by 3 bases, with 7 bases of the junction left unmatched. The germline V gene encodes CDR1 SGHKS and CDR2 YYEKEE (reference sequence). This CDR3 spans 16 amino acids. The CDR3 protein is CASSLDAPGQGYEQYF. CDR3 coding DNA: TGTGCCAGCAGCTTGGATGCCCCGGGACAGGGCTACGAGCAGTACTTC.